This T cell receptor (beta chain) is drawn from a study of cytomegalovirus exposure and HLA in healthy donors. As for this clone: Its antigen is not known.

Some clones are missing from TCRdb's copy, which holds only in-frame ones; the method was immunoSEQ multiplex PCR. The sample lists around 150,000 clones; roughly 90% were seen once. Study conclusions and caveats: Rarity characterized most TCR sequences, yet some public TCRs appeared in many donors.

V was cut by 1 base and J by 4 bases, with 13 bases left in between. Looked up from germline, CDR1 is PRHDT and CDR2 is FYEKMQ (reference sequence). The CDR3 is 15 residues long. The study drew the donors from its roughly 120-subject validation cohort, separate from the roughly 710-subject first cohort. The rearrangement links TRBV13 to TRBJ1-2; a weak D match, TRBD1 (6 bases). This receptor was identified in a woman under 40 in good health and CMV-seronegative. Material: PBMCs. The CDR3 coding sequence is TGTGCCAGCAGCTTAGACCTCACAGGGTTCTATGGCTACACCTTC. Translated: CASSLDLTGFYGYTF. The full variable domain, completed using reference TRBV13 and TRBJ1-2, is AAGVIQSPRHLIKEKRETATLKCYPIPRHDTVYWYQQGPGQDPQFLISFYEKMQSDKGSIPDRFSAQQFSDYHSELNMSSLELGDSALYFCASSLDLTGFYGYTFGSGTRLTVV.